This TCR beta chain emerged from a study of T-cell memory formation after mild COVID-19. Study observations and caveats: That cross-reactive memory joined was suggested by some responding clones appearing in pre-infection memory.

In TCRdb, the 5' RACE reads were re-called with MiXCR into one record per CDR3 protein. Among about 290,000 distinct CDR3 sequences listed, around a sixth were seen once. With respect to this clonotype: Its antigen is currently unknown.

The germline V and J ends were trimmed by 3 bases and 2 bases, with 10 bases remaining between them. The CDR3 extends over 14 amino acids. Germline-derived CDR1 and CDR2 are SGHAT and FQNNGV. The chain joins TRBV11-2 to TRBJ2-5; no firm D call. This clonotype originated in a young man who had mild COVID-19 (a few samples of this study predate the infection). Cell type and time point are not known. The sequencing input was PBMCs or a T cell subset sorted from them (not recorded which). The CDR3 region is CASSFGAVQETQYF. Here the CDR3 DNA reads TGTGCCAGCAGCTTCGGCGCGGTTCAAGAGACCCAGTACTTC.